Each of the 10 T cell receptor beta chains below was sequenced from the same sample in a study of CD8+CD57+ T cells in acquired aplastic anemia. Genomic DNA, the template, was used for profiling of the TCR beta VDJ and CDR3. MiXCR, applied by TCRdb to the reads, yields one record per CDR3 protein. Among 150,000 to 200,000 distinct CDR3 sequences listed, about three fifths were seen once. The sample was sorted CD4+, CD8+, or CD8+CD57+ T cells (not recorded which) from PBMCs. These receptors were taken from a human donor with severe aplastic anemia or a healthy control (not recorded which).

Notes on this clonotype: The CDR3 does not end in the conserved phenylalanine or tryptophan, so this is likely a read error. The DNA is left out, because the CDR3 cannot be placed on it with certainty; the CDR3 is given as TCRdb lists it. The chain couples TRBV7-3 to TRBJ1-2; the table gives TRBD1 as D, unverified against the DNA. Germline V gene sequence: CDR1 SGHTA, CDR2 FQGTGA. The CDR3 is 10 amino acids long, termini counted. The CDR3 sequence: CASSPGGGGR.

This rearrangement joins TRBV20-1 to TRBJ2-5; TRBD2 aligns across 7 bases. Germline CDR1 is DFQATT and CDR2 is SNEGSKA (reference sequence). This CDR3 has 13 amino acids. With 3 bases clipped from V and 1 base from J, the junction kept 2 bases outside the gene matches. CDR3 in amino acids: CSARSSGQETQYF. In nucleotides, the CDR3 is TGCAGTGCTAGGTCTAGCGGCCAAGAGACCCAGTACTTC.

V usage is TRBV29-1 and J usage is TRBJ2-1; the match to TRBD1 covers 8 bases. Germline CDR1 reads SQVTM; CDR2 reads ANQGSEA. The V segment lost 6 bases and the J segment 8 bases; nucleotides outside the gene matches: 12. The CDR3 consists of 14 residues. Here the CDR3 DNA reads TGCAGCGTCGCGACTTCGACAGGGGTACATGAGCAGTTCTTC. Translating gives CSVATSTGVHEQFF.

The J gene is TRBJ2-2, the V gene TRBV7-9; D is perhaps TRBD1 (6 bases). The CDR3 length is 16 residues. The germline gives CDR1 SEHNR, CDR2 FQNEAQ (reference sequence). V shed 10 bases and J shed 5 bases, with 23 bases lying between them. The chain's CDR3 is CATSEGDKGFTGELFF. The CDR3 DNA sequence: TGTGCCACCAGTGAAGGGGACAAGGGGTTTACCGGGGAGCTGTTTTTT.

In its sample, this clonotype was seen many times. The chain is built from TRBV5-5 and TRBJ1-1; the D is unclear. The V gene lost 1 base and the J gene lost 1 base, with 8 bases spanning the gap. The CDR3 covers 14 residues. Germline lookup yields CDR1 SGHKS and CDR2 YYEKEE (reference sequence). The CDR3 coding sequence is TGTGCCAGCAGCTTGTGGTTTTGGAACACTGAAGCTTTCTTT. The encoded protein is CASSLWFWNTEAFF.

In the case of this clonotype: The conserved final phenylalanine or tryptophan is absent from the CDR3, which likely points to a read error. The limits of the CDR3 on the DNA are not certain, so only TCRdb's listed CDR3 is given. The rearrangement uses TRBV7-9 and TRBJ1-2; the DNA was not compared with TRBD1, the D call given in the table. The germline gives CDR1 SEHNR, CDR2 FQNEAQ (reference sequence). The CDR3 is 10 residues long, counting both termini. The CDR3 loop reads CASSSLGDSV.

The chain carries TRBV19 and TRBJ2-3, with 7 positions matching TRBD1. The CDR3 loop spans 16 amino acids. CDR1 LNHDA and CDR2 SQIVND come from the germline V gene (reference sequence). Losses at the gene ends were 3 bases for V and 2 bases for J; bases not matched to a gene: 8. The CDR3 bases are TGTGCCAGTAGTATCGATGGGGACAGAAACACAGATACGCAGTATTTT. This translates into CASSIDGDRNTDTQYF.

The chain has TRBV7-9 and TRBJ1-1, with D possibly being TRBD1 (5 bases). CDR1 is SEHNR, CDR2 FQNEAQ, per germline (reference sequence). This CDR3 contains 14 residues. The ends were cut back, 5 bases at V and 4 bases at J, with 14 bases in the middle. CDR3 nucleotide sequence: TGTGCCAGCAGCGTGACAGTTTGGGGCACTGAAGCTTTCTTT. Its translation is CASSVTVWGTEAFF. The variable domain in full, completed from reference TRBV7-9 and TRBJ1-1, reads DTGVSQNPRHKITKRGQNVTFRCDPISEHNRLYWYRQTLGQGPEFLTYFQNEAQLEKSRLLSDRFSAERPKGSFSTLEIQRTEQGDSAMYLCASSVTVWGTEAFFGQGTRLTVV.

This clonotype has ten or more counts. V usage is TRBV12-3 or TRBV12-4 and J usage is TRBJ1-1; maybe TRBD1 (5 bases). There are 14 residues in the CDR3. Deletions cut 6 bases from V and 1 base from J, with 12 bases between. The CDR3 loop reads CASSPATGNTEAFF. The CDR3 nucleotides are TGTGCCAGCAGCCCTGCCACAGGGAACACTGAAGCTTTCTTT.

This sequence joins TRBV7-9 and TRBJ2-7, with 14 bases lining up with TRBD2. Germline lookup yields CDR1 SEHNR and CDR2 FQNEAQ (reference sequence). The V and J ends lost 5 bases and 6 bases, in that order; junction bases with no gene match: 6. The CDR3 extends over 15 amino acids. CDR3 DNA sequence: TGTGCCAGCAGCCCTCGACTAGCGGGAGGGAGCGAGCAGTACTTC. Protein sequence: CASSPRLAGGSEQYF. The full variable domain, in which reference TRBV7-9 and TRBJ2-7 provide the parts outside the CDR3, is DTGVSQNPRHKITKRGQNVTFRCDPISEHNRLYWYRQTLGQGPEFLTYFQNEAQLEKSRLLSDRFSAERPKGSFSTLEIQRTEQGDSAMYLCASSPRLAGGSEQYFGPGTRLTVT.